Each of the 20 T cell receptor beta chains below was sequenced from the same sample in a study of blood T cell repertoires in COVID-19. TCRdb keeps only in-frame clones here, not all; method: immunoSEQ multiplex PCR. The repertoire holds approximately 210,000 clones, approximately 82% seen once, with about 2.5% in the top ten. Sequencing was performed on peripheral blood. All receptors come from a woman in her seventies with active or convalescent COVID-19.

The chain carries TRBV10-3 and TRBJ2-2; 7 positions match TRBD1. Trimming took 0 bases from V and 7 from J; bases not matched to a gene: 5. The V gene's germline CDR1 is ENHRY and CDR2 SYGVKD. The CDR3 covers 15 residues. CDR3 loop: CAISESTGYNGELFF. DNA of the CDR3: TGTGCCATCAGTGAGTCGACAGGGTATAACGGGGAGCTGTTTTTT.

The CDR3 DNA follows: TGTGCCAGCATCCGGGACAGGGGGCAGAATGAGCAGTTCTTC. It encodes CASIRDRGQNEQFF. The chain links TRBV2 to TRBJ2-1, with 12 bases aligning to TRBD1. The J segment lost 7 bases and the V segment lost 7 bases, leaving 5 bases of the junction unmatched. Germline values: CDR1 SNHLY, CDR2 FYNNEI. The CDR3 has 14 residues.

The chain joins TRBV6-5 to TRBJ2-2, with 9 bases that match TRBD2. With V trimmed by 7 bases and J by 4 bases, 7 bases remained unmatched. Germline values: CDR1 MNHEY, CDR2 SVGAGI. This CDR3 has 15 residues. As DNA, the CDR3 is TGTGCCAGCATAGGGAGCGGGAGGATCACCGGGGAGCTGTTTTTT. Translation gives CASIGSGRITGELFF.

The chain carries TRBV20-1 and TRBJ1-1; the D is unclear. The V and J ends lost 6 bases and 0 bases respectively, with 5 bases between them. The V gene's germline CDR1 is DFQATT and CDR2 SNEGSKA (reference sequence). CDR3 size: 11 residues. The CDR3 is CSAPLNTEAFF. Here the CDR3 DNA reads TGCAGTGCCCCGTTGAACACTGAAGCTTTCTTT.

The chain recombines TRBV6-2 or TRBV6-3 with TRBJ2-7, with TRBD2 matching over 9 bases. The germline gives CDR1 MNHEY, CDR2 SVGEGT. The length of the CDR3 is 18 residues. J lost 1 base, V lost 0 bases, and 10 bases had no gene match. Written as DNA, the CDR3 is TGTGCCAGCAGTTACTCGCGTCTAGCGGGATCTTTTTCCTACGAGCAGTACTTC. Translating gives CASSYSRLAGSFSYEQYF.

The V and J genes are TRBV3-1 (or the pseudogene TRBV3-2) and TRBJ1-6; 9 bases line up with TRBD1. This CDR3 contains 14 residues. Germline lookup yields CDR1 LGHDT and CDR2 YNNKEL (reference sequence). The J segment lost 7 bases and the V segment lost 5 bases, leaving 3 bases of the junction unmatched. The CDR3 bases are TGTGCCAGCAGCTTCGGACAGGGGAATTCACCCCTCCACTTT. Its translation is CASSFGQGNSPLHF.

The rearrangement links TRBV6-6 to TRBJ1-5, with 8 positions matching TRBD1. Germline lookup yields CDR1 MNHNY and CDR2 SVGAGI (reference sequence). This CDR3 has 13 residues. The J segment lost 5 bases and the V segment lost 5 bases, leaving 2 bases of the junction unmatched. This CDR3 reads CASSTGGDQPQHF. CDR3 nucleotide sequence: TGTGCCAGCAGTACAGGGGGGGATCAGCCCCAGCATTTT.

This clone was recorded once. The rearrangement joins TRBV13 to TRBJ2-3, with 8 bases that match TRBD1. This CDR3 is built from 15 residues. Germline assignment: CDR1 PRHDT and CDR2 FYEKMQ (reference sequence). The J segment lost 0 bases and the V segment lost 5 bases, leaving 4 bases of the junction unmatched. The CDR3 region is CASSRRDRSTDTQYF. CDR3 bases: TGTGCCAGCAGCCGCCGGGACAGGAGCACAGATACGCAGTATTTT.

The CDR3 here is CASSWGRGGEETQYF. CDR3 nucleotides: TGTGCCAGCAGCTGGGGCCGCGGGGGGGAAGAGACCCAGTACTTC. The chain recombines TRBV5-4 with TRBJ2-5; 9 bases are shared with TRBD2. The junction had 6 bases not matched to a gene; V was cut back by 3 bases and J by 3 bases. The CDR3 is made up of 15 amino acids. From germline, CDR1 is SGHNT and CDR2 YYREEE (reference sequence).

This clone has only a few counts. The chain couples TRBV10-3 to TRBJ1-1, with D perhaps matching TRBD1 (5 bases). CDR3 length: 14 residues. CDR1 and CDR2 (germline): ENHRY, SYGVKD. Deletions cut 6 bases from V and 0 bases from J, with 11 bases between. CDR3 sequence: CAIRLGQVNTEAFF. The CDR3 DNA sequence: TGTGCCATCAGGCTTGGACAAGTGAACACTGAAGCTTTCTTT.

This clone was recorded a few times. The chain recombines TRBV7-6 with TRBJ2-6; 7 nucleotides align to TRBD1. The germline V gene encodes CDR1 SGHVS and CDR2 FNYEAQ. Trimming cost V 6 bases and J 0 bases; bases outside gene matches: 8. CDR3 length equals 17 residues. For the CDR3, the DNA is TGTGCCAGCAGTCTGGGACAGTTTTACTCTGGGGCCAACGTCCTGACTTTC. The encoded protein is CASSLGQFYSGANVLTF.

The chain carries TRBV5-1 and TRBJ1-3; D is uncertain. Germline CDR1 is SGHRS and CDR2 is YFSETQ. The CDR3 has 15 residues. Trimming removed 0 bases at V and 0 bases at J, with 7 bases between. CDR3 in amino acids: CASSLGPLSGNTIYF. The CDR3 DNA is TGCGCCAGCAGCTTGGGGCCGCTCTCTGGAAACACCATATATTTT.

This clone was seen once. The gene calls are TRBV5-4 and TRBJ2-5; 9 positions match TRBD2. Germline V CDR1 and CDR2: SGHNT, YYREEE (reference sequence). This CDR3 region has 15 residues. Trimming removed 6 bases from V and 0 bases from J; junction bases left unmatched: 6. The CDR3: CASTSGGGDQETQYF. The CDR3 DNA is TGTGCCAGCACCAGTGGCGGGGGGGACCAAGAGACCCAGTACTTC.

The gene calls are TRBV5-1 and TRBJ2-3, with D maybe TRBD2 (6 bases). With 7 bases removed from V and 2 bases from J, the gap between germline ends came to 17 bases. Looked up from germline, CDR1 is SGHRS and CDR2 is YFSETQ. The CDR3 is 15 residues long. The DNA for the CDR3 is TGCGCCAGCTGTTGCGTAGCGGCCCTCACAGATACGCAGTATTTT. Translation: CASCCVAALTDTQYF.

The chain carries TRBV7-9 and TRBJ1-1; D remains ambiguous. V lost 5 bases, J lost 3 bases, and 13 bases lay in between. The V gene's germline CDR1 is SEHNR and CDR2 FQNEAQ (reference sequence). This CDR3 contains 14 residues. CDR3 residues: CASSQTQEDTEAFF. The CDR3 DNA reads as TGTGCCAGCAGCCAAACCCAGGAAGACACTGAAGCTTTCTTT.

The genes are TRBV7-2 and TRBJ2-1; D possibly corresponds to TRBD1 (5 bases). CDR1 is SGHTA, CDR2 FQGNSA, per germline. CDR3 length equals 14 residues. The V and J ends lost 1 base and 9 bases respectively, with 13 bases between them. CDR3 protein: CASSLDRLGAEQFF. In nucleotides, the CDR3 is TGTGCCAGCAGCTTAGATAGGCTAGGGGCTGAGCAGTTCTTC.

CDR3 sequence (DNA): TGTGCCAGCAGCCAAGACAGGGCCACCCATGAGCAGTTCTTC. It codes for CASSQDRATHEQFF. The chain carries TRBV3-1 (or the pseudogene TRBV3-2) and TRBJ2-1; possibly TRBD1 for D (5 bases). This CDR3 has 14 amino acids. Germline-derived CDR1 and CDR2 are LGHDT and YNNKEL (reference sequence). The V gene lost 0 bases and the J gene lost 8 bases, with 11 bases spanning the gap.

The chain joins TRBV30 to TRBJ1-6, with D tentatively TRBD1 (6 bases). The CDR3 consists of 15 residues. The germline V gene has CDR1 GTSNPN and CDR2 SVGIG (reference sequence). The V end lost 4 bases, the J end lost 4 bases, and 14 bases lay between the germline ends. In nucleotides, the CDR3 is TGTGCCTGGACGACCCCAGGGGTGTATAATTCACCCCTCCACTTT. Its protein is CAWTTPGVYNSPLHF. Complete variable domain (other parts from reference TRBV30 and TRBJ1-6): SQTIHQWPATLVQPVGSPLSLECTVEGTSNPNLYWYRQAAGRGLQLLFYSVGIGQISSEVPQNLSASRPQDRQFILSSKKLLLSDSGFYLCAWTTPGVYNSPLHFGNGTRLTVT.

The rearrangement uses TRBV5-1 and TRBJ2-5; a weak D match, TRBD2 (6 bases). Trimming removed 8 bases from V and 1 base from J, with 12 bases in between. CDR3 length: 13 amino acids. CDR1 and CDR2 (germline): SGHRS, YFSETQ. CDR3 in DNA: TGCGCCAGTAACCGGGACTCCCAAGAGACCCAGTACTTC. Its protein product is CASNRDSQETQYF.

The chain combines TRBV10-1 with TRBJ2-1, with a tentative D call TRBD2 (6 bases). Germline CDR1 is WNHNN and CDR2 is SYGVQD (reference sequence). The V and J ends lost 4 bases and 8 bases respectively, with 21 bases between them. CDR3 length: 16 amino acids. The CDR3 loop reads CASSGSSSGRGDEQFF. The CDR3 bases are TGCGCCAGCAGTGGGTCTTCAAGCGGGCGAGGCGATGAGCAGTTCTTC.